Sequencing of this T cell receptor beta chain was carried out in a study of blood T cell repertoires in COVID-19. Assay used: immunoSEQ multiplex PCR; TCRdb lists only in-frame clones, some missing. This sample yields about 300,000 clones, of which about nine tenths are seen a single time; about 4.6% belongs to the top ten. CDR1 is MNHNY, CDR2 SVGAGI, per germline (reference sequence). The V gene end was trimmed by 5 bases and the J gene end by 3 bases; junction bases not matched to a gene: 7. The CDR3 spans 15 residues. This sequence was found in a man between 25 and 39 years old who had recovered from COVID-19. Sequencing was performed on PBMCs or T cells enriched from blood (not recorded which). The rearrangement links TRBV6-6 to TRBJ1-2; 9 bases are shared with TRBD1. CDR3 nucleotides: TGTGCCAGCAGTGCGGGGACAGGGAACTACTATGGCTACACCTTC. Translated, it gives CASSAGTGNYYGYTF.